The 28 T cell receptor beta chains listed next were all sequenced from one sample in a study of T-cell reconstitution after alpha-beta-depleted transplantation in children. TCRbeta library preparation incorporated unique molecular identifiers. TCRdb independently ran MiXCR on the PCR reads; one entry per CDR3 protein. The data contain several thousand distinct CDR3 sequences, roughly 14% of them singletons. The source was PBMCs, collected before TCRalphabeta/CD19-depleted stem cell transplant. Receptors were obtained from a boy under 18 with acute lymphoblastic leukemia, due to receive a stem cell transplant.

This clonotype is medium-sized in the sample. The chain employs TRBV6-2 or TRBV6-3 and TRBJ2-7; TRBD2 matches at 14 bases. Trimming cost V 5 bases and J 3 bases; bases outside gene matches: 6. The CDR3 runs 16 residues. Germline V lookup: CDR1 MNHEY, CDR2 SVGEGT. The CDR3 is CASSTHGTSGSYEQYF. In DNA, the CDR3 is TGTGCCAGCAGTACCCACGGGACTAGCGGGAGCTACGAGCAGTACTTC.

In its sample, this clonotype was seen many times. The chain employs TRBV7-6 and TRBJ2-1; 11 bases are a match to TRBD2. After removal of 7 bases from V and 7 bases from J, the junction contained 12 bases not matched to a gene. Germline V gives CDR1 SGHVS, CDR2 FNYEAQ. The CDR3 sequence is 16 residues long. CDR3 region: CASIAPGLAGGNEQFF. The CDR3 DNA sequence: TGTGCCAGCATCGCACCGGGGCTAGCGGGAGGTAATGAGCAGTTCTTC.

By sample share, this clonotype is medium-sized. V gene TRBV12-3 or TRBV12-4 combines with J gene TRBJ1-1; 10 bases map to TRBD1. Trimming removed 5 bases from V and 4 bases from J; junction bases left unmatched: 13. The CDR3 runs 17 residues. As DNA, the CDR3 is TGTGCCAGCAGTCCTACACCCGGGACAGGGGCTGGCACTGAAGCTTTCTTT. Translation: CASSPTPGTGAGTEAFF.

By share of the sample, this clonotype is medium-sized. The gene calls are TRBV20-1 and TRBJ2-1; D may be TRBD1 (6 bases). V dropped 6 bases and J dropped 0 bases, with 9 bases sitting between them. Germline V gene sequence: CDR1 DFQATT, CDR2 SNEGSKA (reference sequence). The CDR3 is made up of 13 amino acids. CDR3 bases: TGCAGTGCAATACAGGGCTCCTACAATGAGCAGTTCTTC. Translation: CSAIQGSYNEQFF.

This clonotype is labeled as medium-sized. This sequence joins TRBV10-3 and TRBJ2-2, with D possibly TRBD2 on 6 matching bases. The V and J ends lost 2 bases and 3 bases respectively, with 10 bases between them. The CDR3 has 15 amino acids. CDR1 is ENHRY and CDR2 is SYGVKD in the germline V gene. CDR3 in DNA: TGTGCCATCAGTGAGCTGGGCGGGGACACCGGGGAGCTGTTTTTT. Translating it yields CAISELGGDTGELFF.

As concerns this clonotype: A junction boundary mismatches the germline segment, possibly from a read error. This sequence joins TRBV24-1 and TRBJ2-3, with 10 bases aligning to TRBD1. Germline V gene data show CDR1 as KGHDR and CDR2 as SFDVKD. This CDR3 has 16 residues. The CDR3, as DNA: TGTGCTACCAGTGAATTGGGGACAGGGGGCACAGATACGCAGTATTTT. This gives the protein CATSELGTGGTDTQYF.

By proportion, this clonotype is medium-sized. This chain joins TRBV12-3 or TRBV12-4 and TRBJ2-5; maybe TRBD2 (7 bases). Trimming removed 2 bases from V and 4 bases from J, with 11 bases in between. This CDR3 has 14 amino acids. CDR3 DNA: TGTGCCAGCAGTTTAAGGGGGGGCCCAGAGACCCAGTACTTC. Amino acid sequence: CASSLRGGPETQYF.

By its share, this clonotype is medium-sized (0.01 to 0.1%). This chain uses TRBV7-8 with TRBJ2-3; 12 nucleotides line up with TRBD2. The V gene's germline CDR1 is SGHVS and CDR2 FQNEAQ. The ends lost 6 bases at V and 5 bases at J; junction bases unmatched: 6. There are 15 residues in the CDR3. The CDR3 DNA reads TGTGCCAGCAGGACTAGCGGGAGTGTCGTAGATACGCAGTATTTT. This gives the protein CASRTSGSVVDTQYF.

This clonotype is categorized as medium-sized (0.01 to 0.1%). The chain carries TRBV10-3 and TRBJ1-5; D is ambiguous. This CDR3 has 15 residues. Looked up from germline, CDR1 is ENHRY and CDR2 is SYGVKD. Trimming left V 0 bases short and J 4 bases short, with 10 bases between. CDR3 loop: CAISESGAGNQPQHF. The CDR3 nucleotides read TGTGCCATCAGTGAGTCCGGCGCGGGGAATCAGCCCCAGCATTTT.

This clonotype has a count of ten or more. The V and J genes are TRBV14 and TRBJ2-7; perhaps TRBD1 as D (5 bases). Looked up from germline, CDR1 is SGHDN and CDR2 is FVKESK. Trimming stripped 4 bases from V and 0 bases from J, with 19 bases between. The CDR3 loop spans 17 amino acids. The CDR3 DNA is TGTGCCAGCAGCCGTTCGACCCTCGACAGCTTCTCCTACGAGCAGTACTTC. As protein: CASSRSTLDSFSYEQYF.

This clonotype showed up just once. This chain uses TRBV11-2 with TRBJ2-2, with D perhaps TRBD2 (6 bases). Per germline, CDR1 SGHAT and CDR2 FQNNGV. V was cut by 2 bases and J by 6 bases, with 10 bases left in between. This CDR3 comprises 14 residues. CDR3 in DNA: TGTGCCAGCAGCTTATTCGGAGGGTCCGGGGAGCTGTTTTTT. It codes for CASSLFGGSGELFF.

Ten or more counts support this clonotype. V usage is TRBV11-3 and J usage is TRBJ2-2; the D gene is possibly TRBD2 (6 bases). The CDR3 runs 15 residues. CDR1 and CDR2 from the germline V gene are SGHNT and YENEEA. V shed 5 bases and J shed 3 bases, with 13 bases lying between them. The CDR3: CASSPYGGDTGELFF. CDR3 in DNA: TGTGCCAGCAGCCCCTATGGAGGGGACACCGGGGAGCTGTTTTTT.

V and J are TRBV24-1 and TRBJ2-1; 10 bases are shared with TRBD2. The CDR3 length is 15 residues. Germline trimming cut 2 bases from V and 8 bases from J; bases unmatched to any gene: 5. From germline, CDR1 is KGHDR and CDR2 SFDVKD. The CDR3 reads CATSDSSGGAYEQFF. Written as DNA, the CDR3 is TGTGCCACCAGTGATTCCAGCGGGGGGGCCTATGAGCAGTTCTTC.

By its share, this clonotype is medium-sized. CDR3 nucleotide sequence: TGCGCCAGCAGCTTGGAGGACAGGGAGAACGAGCAGTACTTC. Its translation: CASSLEDRENEQYF. The rearrangement links TRBV5-1 to TRBJ2-7, with TRBD1 matching over 8 bases. J was trimmed by 5 bases and V by 0 bases; bases with no gene match: 4. The length of the CDR3 is 14 residues. Germline V gene sequence: CDR1 SGHRS, CDR2 YFSETQ.

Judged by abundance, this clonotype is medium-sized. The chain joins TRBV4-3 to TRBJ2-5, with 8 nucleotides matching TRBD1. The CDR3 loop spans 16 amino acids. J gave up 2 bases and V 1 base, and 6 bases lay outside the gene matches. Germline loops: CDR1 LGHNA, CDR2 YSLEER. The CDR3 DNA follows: TGCGCCAGCAGCCAAGGGACAGGGCAGGGGCAAGAGACCCAGTACTTC. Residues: CASSQGTGQGQETQYF.

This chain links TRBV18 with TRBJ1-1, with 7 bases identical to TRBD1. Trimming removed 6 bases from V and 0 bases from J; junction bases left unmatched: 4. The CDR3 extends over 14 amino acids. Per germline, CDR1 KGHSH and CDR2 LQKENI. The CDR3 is CASSGTVMNTEAFF. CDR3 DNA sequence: TGTGCCAGCTCGGGGACAGTTATGAACACTGAAGCTTTCTTT.

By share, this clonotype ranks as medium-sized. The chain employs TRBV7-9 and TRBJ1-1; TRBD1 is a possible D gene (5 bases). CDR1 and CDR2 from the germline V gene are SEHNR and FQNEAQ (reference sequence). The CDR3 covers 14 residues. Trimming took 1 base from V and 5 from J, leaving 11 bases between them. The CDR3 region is CASSLGDLGTEAFF. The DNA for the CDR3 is TGTGCCAGCAGCTTAGGGGACCTGGGGACTGAAGCTTTCTTT.

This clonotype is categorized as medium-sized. Here the CDR3 reads CASSGTSGGYEQYF. CDR3 coding DNA: TGTGCCAGCAGCGGGACTAGCGGTGGCTACGAGCAGTACTTC. The genes are TRBV12-3 or TRBV12-4 and TRBJ2-7; 11 bases line up with TRBD2. This CDR3 has 14 residues. V shed 6 bases, J shed 3 bases, and the junction held 4 bases outside the gene matches.

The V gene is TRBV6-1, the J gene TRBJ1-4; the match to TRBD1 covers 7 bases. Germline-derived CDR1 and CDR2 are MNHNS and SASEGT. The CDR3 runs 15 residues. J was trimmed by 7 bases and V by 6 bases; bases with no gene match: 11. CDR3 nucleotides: TGTGCCAGCAGCAACAGGGCAACAGGGGCTGAAAAACTGTTTTTT. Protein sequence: CASSNRATGAEKLFF.

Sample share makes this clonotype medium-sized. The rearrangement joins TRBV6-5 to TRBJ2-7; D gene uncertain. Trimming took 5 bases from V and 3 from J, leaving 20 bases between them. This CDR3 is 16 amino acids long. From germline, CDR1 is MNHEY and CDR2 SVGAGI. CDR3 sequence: CASSLDGQPRFYEQYF. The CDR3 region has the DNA TGTGCCAGCAGTCTGGACGGCCAACCACGATTCTACGAGCAGTACTTC.

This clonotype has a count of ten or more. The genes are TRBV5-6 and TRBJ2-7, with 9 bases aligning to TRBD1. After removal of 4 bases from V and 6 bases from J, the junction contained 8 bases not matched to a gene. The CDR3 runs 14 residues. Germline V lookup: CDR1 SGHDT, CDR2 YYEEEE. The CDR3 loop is CASSLRDRESEQYF. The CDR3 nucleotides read TGTGCCAGCAGCCTCCGGGACAGGGAATCCGAGCAGTACTTC.

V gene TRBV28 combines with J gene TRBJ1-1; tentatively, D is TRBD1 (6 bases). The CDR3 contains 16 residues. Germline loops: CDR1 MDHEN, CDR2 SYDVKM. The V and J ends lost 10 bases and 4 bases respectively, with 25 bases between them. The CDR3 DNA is TGTGCCATGGGCTCGGGGGGATGGGGGCTGGGCACTGAAGCTTTCTTT. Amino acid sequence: CAMGSGGWGLGTEAFF.

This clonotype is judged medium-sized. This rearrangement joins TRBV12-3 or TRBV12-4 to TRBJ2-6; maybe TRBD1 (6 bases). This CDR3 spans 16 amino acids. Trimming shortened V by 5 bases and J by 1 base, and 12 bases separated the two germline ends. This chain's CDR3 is CASSQPQGSGANVLTF. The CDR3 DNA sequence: TGTGCCAGCAGTCAACCACAGGGATCTGGGGCCAACGTCCTGACTTTC.

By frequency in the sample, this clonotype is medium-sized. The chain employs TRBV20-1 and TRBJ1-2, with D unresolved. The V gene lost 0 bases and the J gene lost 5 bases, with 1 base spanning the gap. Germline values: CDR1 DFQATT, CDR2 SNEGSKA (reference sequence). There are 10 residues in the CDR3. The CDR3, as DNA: TGCAGTGCTAGAGATTATGGCTACACCTTC. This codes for CSARDYGYTF.

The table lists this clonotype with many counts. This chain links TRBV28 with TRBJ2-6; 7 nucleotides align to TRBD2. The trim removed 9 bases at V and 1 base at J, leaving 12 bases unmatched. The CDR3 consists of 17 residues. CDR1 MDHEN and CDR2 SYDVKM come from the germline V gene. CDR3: CASRVGGKGSGANVLTF. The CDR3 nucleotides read TGTGCCAGTCGGGTGGGGGGGAAAGGGTCTGGGGCCAACGTCCTGACTTTC. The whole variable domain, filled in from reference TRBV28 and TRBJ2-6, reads DVKVTQSSRYLVKRTGEKVFLECVQDMDHENMFWYRQDPGLGLRLIYFSYDVKMKEKGDIPEGYSVSREKKERFSLILESASTNQTSMYLCASRVGGKGSGANVLTFGAGSRLTVL.

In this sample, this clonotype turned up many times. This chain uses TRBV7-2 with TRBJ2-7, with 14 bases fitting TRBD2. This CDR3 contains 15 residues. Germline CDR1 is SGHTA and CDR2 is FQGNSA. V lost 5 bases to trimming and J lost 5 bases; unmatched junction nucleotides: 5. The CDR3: CASSIRTSGRNEQYF. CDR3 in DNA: TGTGCCAGCAGCATCAGGACTAGCGGGAGGAACGAGCAGTACTTC.

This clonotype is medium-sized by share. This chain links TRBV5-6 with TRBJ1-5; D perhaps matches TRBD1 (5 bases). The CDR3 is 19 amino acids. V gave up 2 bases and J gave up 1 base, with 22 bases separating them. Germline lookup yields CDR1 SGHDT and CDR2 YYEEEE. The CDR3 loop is CASSFFRPGGYFSNQPQHF. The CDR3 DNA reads TGTGCCAGCAGCTTTTTCCGTCCTGGGGGGTACTTCAGCAATCAGCCCCAGCATTTT.

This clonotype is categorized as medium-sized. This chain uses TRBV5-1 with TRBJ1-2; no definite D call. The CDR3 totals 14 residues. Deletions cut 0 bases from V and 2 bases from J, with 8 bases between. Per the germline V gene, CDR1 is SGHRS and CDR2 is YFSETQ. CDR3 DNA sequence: TGCGCCAGCAGCTTGGCCGCGGCAAACTATGGCTACACCTTC. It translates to CASSLAAANYGYTF.